These 12 T cell receptor beta chains originate from one sample sequenced in a study of CD8+CD57+ T cells in acquired aplastic anemia. Genomic DNA provided the template from which TCR beta VDJ and CDR3 profiles were obtained. TCRdb itself ran the reads through MiXCR, one entry per CDR3 protein. Of about 110,000 distinct CDR3 sequences in the sample, around 53% were seen once. Specimen: sorted CD4+, CD8+, or CD8+CD57+ T cells (not recorded which) from PBMCs. Receptors were obtained from a human donor in good health, serving as a control.

V is TRBV30 and J is TRBJ1-4, with D perhaps TRBD1 (6 bases). The germline gives CDR1 GTSNPN, CDR2 SVGIG (reference sequence). The V and J ends lost 2 bases and 3 bases respectively, with 19 bases between them. The length of the CDR3 is 17 residues. The CDR3: CAWSQLQGGAANEKLFF. Here the CDR3 DNA reads TGTGCCTGGAGTCAATTACAGGGAGGGGCAGCTAATGAAAAACTGTTTTTT. The whole variable domain, remainder taken from reference TRBV30 and TRBJ1-4, is SQTIHQWPATLVQPVGSPLSLECTVEGTSNPNLYWYRQAAGRGLQLLFYSVGIGQISSEVPQNLSASRPQDRQFILSSKKLLLSDSGFYLCAWSQLQGGAANEKLFFGSGTQLSVL.

The gene calls are TRBV15 and TRBJ1-1; D might be TRBD1 (6 bases). Germline CDR1 LNHNV, CDR2 YYDKDF (reference sequence). There are 16 residues in the CDR3. V dropped 4 bases and J dropped 6 bases, with 21 bases sitting between them. The CDR3 coding sequence is TGTGCCACCAGCAACACAGGGAGGGAGGCGACCCCTGAAGCTTTCTTT. This translates into CATSNTGREATPEAFF. The whole variable domain, filled in from reference TRBV15 and TRBJ1-1, reads DAMVIQNPRYQVTQFGKPVTLSCSQTLNHNVMYWYQQKSSQAPKLLFHYYDKDFNNEADTPDNFQSRRPNTSFCFLDIRSPGLGDTAMYLCATSNTGREATPEAFFGQGTRLTVV.

Many counts were recorded for this clonotype. This chain connects TRBV20-1 to TRBJ2-1; D tentatively fits TRBD1 or TRBD2 (5 bases each). The CDR3 length is 15 residues. The ends were cut back, 2 bases at V and 5 bases at J, with 16 bases in the middle. CDR1 and CDR2 (germline): DFQATT, SNEGSKA (reference sequence). The CDR3 DNA reads as TGCAGTGCTAGAAGAAGGGACCAGGACCACAATGAGCAGTTCTTC. Encoded protein: CSARRRDQDHNEQFF.

This clonotype was seen only once. This clone may be a read error of a much larger clone one base away. In DNA, the CDR3 is TGTGCCAGCCCGGAGGGGGGGAATCAGCCCCAGCATTTT. Its translation: CASPEGGNQPQHF. The chain has TRBV10-3 and TRBJ1-5, with a tentative D call TRBD1 (6 bases). V was clipped by 10 bases and J by 4 bases, with 14 bases between them. Germline V gives CDR1 ENHRY, CDR2 SYGVKD. The CDR3 runs to 13 residues.

The table lists this clonotype with many counts. The chain joins TRBV5-8 to TRBJ1-2; the D is unclear. The length of the CDR3 is 14 residues. The V and J ends lost 7 bases and 3 bases respectively, with 16 bases between them. Germline CDR1 is SGHTS and CDR2 is YDEGEE. CDR3: CASGLVGFDYGYTF. CDR3 nucleotides: TGTGCCAGCGGACTTGTGGGGTTCGACTATGGCTACACCTTC.

The rearrangement joins TRBV20-1 to TRBJ1-2, with 9 bases fitting TRBD1. CDR1 is DFQATT, CDR2 SNEGSKA, per germline (reference sequence). This CDR3 spans 15 amino acids. The J segment lost 4 bases and the V segment lost 3 bases, leaving 9 bases of the junction unmatched. The CDR3 region is CSASPWGQGRYGYTF. The DNA of the CDR3 is TGCAGTGCTAGCCCCTGGGGACAGGGACGCTATGGCTACACCTTC.

The chain carries TRBV2 and TRBJ1-1, with D maybe TRBD1 (5 bases). In germline, CDR1 is SNHLY, CDR2 FYNNEI. The CDR3 contains 11 residues. The V and J ends lost 3 bases and 10 bases respectively, with 9 bases between them. The CDR3 bases are TGTGCCAGCAGTGACCCAGGGATAGCTTTCTTT. Encoded protein: CASSDPGIAFF.

The chain has TRBV7-9 and TRBJ1-6, with 8 bases fitting TRBD1. Germline loops: CDR1 SEHNR, CDR2 FQNEAQ (reference sequence). This CDR3 comprises 15 residues. V lost 5 bases to trimming and J lost 8 bases; unmatched junction nucleotides: 8. This chain's CDR3 is CASSPGTGIDSPLHF. The DNA for the CDR3 is TGTGCCAGCAGCCCCGGGACAGGAATTGATTCACCCCTCCACTTT.

As concerns this clonotype: Possible read error: a much larger clone is one base away. This chain links TRBV5-1 with TRBJ2-5; TRBD2 aligns across 8 bases. Germline V gene data show CDR1 as SGHRS and CDR2 as YFSETQ. The CDR3 contains 14 residues. The CDR3 spells CAGSGGLAEETQYF. CDR3 in DNA: TGCGCCGGCAGCGGGGGCCTAGCCGAAGAGACCCAGTACTTC.

Ten or more counts support this clonotype. Here the CDR3 reads CASSYSSDRAGELFF. The CDR3 DNA is TGTGCCAGCAGTTACTCTAGTGACAGGGCCGGGGAGCTGTTTTTT. V usage is TRBV6-5 and J usage is TRBJ2-2; TRBD1 matches 7 bases. Per germline, CDR1 MNHEY and CDR2 SVGAGI. The ends lost 0 bases at V and 6 bases at J; junction bases unmatched: 4. CDR3 size: 15 residues.

This sequence joins TRBV25-1 and TRBJ1-2, with D possibly TRBD1 on 6 matching bases. With 6 bases removed from V and 8 bases from J, the gap between germline ends came to 25 bases. The germline gives CDR1 MGHDK, CDR2 SYGVNS. This CDR3 is 16 amino acids long. The CDR3 reads CASSHGGSLKLYGYTF. DNA of the CDR3: TGTGCCAGCAGCCACGGGGGCTCACTGAAGCTTTACGGCTACACCTTC.

In DNA form, the CDR3 reads TGTGCCAGTAGTATAGTGGGACAGGGCTACAATGAGCAGTTCTTC. This sequence encodes CASSIVGQGYNEQFF. This sequence joins TRBV19 and TRBJ2-1; 9 bases line up with TRBD1. The CDR3 extends over 15 amino acids. The ends lost 1 base at V and 3 bases at J; junction bases unmatched: 1. Germline V gives CDR1 LNHDA, CDR2 SQIVND (reference sequence).